These T cell receptor beta chains were read from a single sample in a study of blood T cell repertoires in COVID-19. Assay used: immunoSEQ multiplex PCR; TCRdb lists only in-frame clones, some missing. Of approximately 10,000 clones in the sample, about three quarters were seen once. The specimen sequenced was peripheral blood. These receptors came from a man in his sixties with active COVID-19. Both conserved end residues are part of each CDR3. The D gene is left open where the match is weak. Only some rows state a clone size, as once, few, many or a class for expanded clones.

J: TRBJ2-7; V: TRBV3-1/TRBV3-2; D: TRBD1; size: -; CDR3: CASSRGQGNHEQYF; DNA: TGTGCCAGCAGCCGGGGACAGGGGAACCACGAGCAGTACTTC
J: TRBJ1-1; V: TRBV5-1; D: TRBD1; size: -; CDR3: CASSFRQGGNTEAFF; DNA: TGCGCCAGCAGCTTCCGACAGGGGGGGAACACTGAAGCTTTCTTT
J: TRBJ2-3; V: TRBV28; D: TRBD1; size: -; CDR3: CASRTGTASTDTQYF; DNA: TGTGCCAGCAGGACCGGGACAGCCAGCACAGATACGCAGTATTTT
J: TRBJ1-3; V: TRBV24-1; D: -; size: -; CDR3: CATSTHGSSGNTIYF; DNA: TGTGCCACCAGCACTCACGGGTCCTCTGGAAACACCATATATTTT
J: TRBJ2-7; V: TRBV11-3; D: TRBD2; size: few; CDR3: CASSLGEGLAGSYEQYF; DNA: TGTGCCAGCAGCCTCGGAGAGGGACTAGCGGGGTCCTACGAGCAGTACTTC
J: TRBJ2-1; V: TRBV29-1; D: TRBD2; size: -; CDR3: CSVEDIASGGPLEQFF; DNA: TGCAGCGTTGAAGATATTGCTAGCGGGGGACCTCTTGAGCAGTTCTTC
J: TRBJ1-1; V: TRBV21-1; D: -; size: -; CDR3: CASSKRQEMNTEAFF; DNA: TGTGCCAGCAGCAAACGACAGGAGATGAACACTGAAGCTTTCTTT
J: TRBJ2-7; V: TRBV6-5; D: -; size: -; CDR3: CASRTRDNDSYEQYF; DNA: TGTGCCAGCAGAACTCGGGACAATGACTCCTACGAGCAGTACTTC
J: TRBJ1-5; V: TRBV21-1; D: -; size: -; CDR3: CASSKAGGRDQPQHF; DNA: TGTGCCAGCAGCAAAGCGGGAGGGAGGGATCAGCCCCAGCATTTT
J: TRBJ1-2; V: TRBV12-3/TRBV12-4; D: -; size: -; CDR3: CASSLVSSYGYTF; DNA: TGTGCCAGCAGTTTAGTCAGTTCCTATGGCTACACCTTC
J: TRBJ1-1; V: TRBV9; D: TRBD1; size: few; CDR3: CASSPSDRGLAEAFF; DNA: TGTGCCAGCAGCCCTTCGGACAGGGGGCTCGCTGAAGCTTTCTTT
J: TRBJ1-1; V: TRBV2; D: -; size: -; CDR3: CASSGKVEVTEAFF; DNA: TGTGCCAGCAGTGGAAAAGTGGAGGTAACTGAAGCTTTCTTT
J: TRBJ1-5; V: TRBV28; D: TRBD1; size: -; CDR3: CASKTGADLQHF; DNA: TGTGCCAGCAAAACAGGGGCCGACCTGCAGCATTTT
J: TRBJ1-6; V: TRBV28; D: -; size: few; CDR3: CASSFGASSYNSPLHF; DNA: TGTGCCAGCAGTTTTGGGGCAAGCTCCTATAATTCACCCCTCCACTTT
J: TRBJ2-1; V: TRBV11-2; D: TRBD2; size: -; CDR3: CASRGIRTRAHEQFF; DNA: TGTGCCAGCAGGGGGATCCGGACTAGAGCTCATGAGCAGTTCTTC
J: TRBJ2-5; V: TRBV7-9; D: TRBD1; size: once; CDR3: CASSAGQGAGETQYF; DNA: TGTGCCAGCAGCGCAGGACAGGGGGCCGGCGAGACCCAGTACTTC
J: TRBJ2-2; V: TRBV7-3; D: -; size: -; CDR3: CASSAAVGVLSPGELFF; DNA: TGTGCCAGCAGCGCCGCCGTAGGGGTATTGTCCCCGGGGGAGCTGTTTTTT
J: TRBJ2-3; V: TRBV24-1; D: TRBD2; size: -; CDR3: CATSDTESGRAGDTQYF; DNA: TGTGCCACCAGTGATACTGAGAGCGGGAGGGCCGGGGATACGCAGTATTTT
J: TRBJ2-3; V: TRBV20-1; D: -; size: -; CDR3: CSASLLAGDTQYF; DNA: TGCAGTGCTAGTCTCCTAGCTGGGGATACGCAGTATTTT
J: TRBJ2-7; V: TRBV21-1; D: -; size: -; CDR3: CASSKGAGRCEQYF; DNA: TGTGCCAGCAGCAAAGGGGCAGGGCGATGCGAGCAGTACTTC
J: TRBJ2-2; V: TRBV29-1; D: -; size: -; CDR3: CSVAPMGELFF; DNA: TGCAGCGTTGCCCCTATGGGGGAGCTGTTTTTT
J: TRBJ2-7; V: TRBV11-2; D: TRBD2; size: once; CDR3: CASSLPGGGVYEQYF; DNA: TGTGCCAGCAGCCTGCCGGGCGGGGGTGTCTACGAGCAGTACTTC
J: TRBJ1-6; V: TRBV30; D: -; size: -; CDR3: CAWQGSDNSPLHF; DNA: TGTGCCTGGCAGGGATCCGATAATTCACCCCTCCACTTT
J: TRBJ2-1; V: TRBV6-6; D: -; size: -; CDR3: CASRSLMSSYNEQFF; DNA: TGTGCCAGCAGAAGCCTTATGAGCTCCTACAATGAGCAGTTCTTC
J: TRBJ1-6; V: TRBV12-3/TRBV12-4; D: -; size: -; CDR3: CASGTHYNSPLHF; DNA: TGTGCCAGTGGGACACATTATAATTCACCCCTCCACTTT
J: TRBJ2-5; V: TRBV19; D: -; size: -; CDR3: CASSIMRSHQETQYF; DNA: TGTGCCAGTAGTATTATGCGGAGTCACCAAGAGACCCAGTACTTC
J: TRBJ2-7; V: TRBV28; D: -; size: -; CDR3: CASSLFSSYEQYF; DNA: TGTGCCAGCAGTTTGTTTAGCTCCTACGAGCAGTACTTC
J: TRBJ2-7; V: TRBV6-1; D: -; size: -; CDR3: CASSGTDWRSRPYEQYF; DNA: TGTGCCAGCAGTGGGACTGATTGGCGATCGCGCCCCTACGAGCAGTACTTC
J: TRBJ1-5; V: TRBV19; D: TRBD1; size: -; CDR3: CARDIPDRASNQPQHF; DNA: TGTGCCAGGGATATTCCGGACAGGGCTAGCAATCAGCCCCAGCATTTT
J: TRBJ2-1; V: TRBV11-3; D: TRBD2; size: -; CDR3: CASSSGTSGYNEQFF; DNA: TGTGCCAGCAGCTCCGGGACTAGCGGCTACAATGAGCAGTTCTTC
J: TRBJ2-7; V: TRBV28; D: TRBD1; size: few; CDR3: CASSWGGTGGDEQYF; DNA: TGTGCCAGCAGTTGGGGCGGGACAGGGGGCGACGAGCAGTACTTC
J: TRBJ1-5; V: TRBV7-2; D: -; size: -; CDR3: CASSAGGGSQPQHF; DNA: TGTGCCAGCAGCGCCGGGGGGGGTTCTCAGCCCCAGCATTTT
J: TRBJ2-4; V: TRBV11-3; D: TRBD2; size: -; CDR3: CASSLGTSGGHYPGKNIQYF; DNA: TGTGCCAGCAGCTTAGGGACTAGCGGGGGGCACTACCCGGGCAAAAACATTCAGTACTTC
J: TRBJ1-2; V: TRBV10-2; D: -; size: -; CDR3: CASSGGFDGYTF; DNA: TGCGCCAGCAGCGGGGGTTTCGATGGCTACACCTTC
J: TRBJ1-5; V: TRBV15; D: -; size: -; CDR3: CATSRGSNTGSGNQPQHF; DNA: TGTGCCACCAGCAGAGGCTCGAATACAGGGTCCGGCAATCAGCCCCAGCATTTT
J: TRBJ2-5; V: TRBV28; D: -; size: -; CDR3: CASSLRTPRGETQYF; DNA: TGTGCCAGCAGTTTAAGGACTCCCCGGGGGGAGACCCAGTACTTC
J: TRBJ1-5; V: TRBV20-1; D: -; size: -; CDR3: CSATPDQPQHF; DNA: TGCAGTGCTACCCCTGATCAGCCCCAGCATTTT
J: TRBJ2-3; V: TRBV6-1; D: -; size: few; CDR3: CASSEAAVTDTQYF; DNA: TGTGCCAGCAGTGAAGCTGCAGTCACAGATACGCAGTATTTT
J: TRBJ2-7; V: TRBV7-2; D: TRBD2; size: -; CDR3: CASSWGLAGGPLNEQYF; DNA: TGTGCCAGCAGCTGGGGACTAGCGGGAGGGCCTCTGAACGAGCAGTACTTC
J: TRBJ2-7; V: TRBV12-3/TRBV12-4; D: -; size: -; CDR3: CASSFRDTYEQYF; DNA: TGTGCCAGCAGTTTTCGGGACACCTACGAGCAGTACTTC
J: TRBJ2-1; V: TRBV7-2; D: TRBD1; size: -; CDR3: CASSLVLAGTGPVSEQFF; DNA: TGTGCCAGCAGCTTAGTTCTCGCCGGGACAGGGCCCGTCAGTGAGCAGTTCTTC
J: TRBJ2-7; V: TRBV4-3; D: -; size: -; CDR3: CASSPAVQPYEQYF; DNA: TGCGCCAGCAGCCCAGCGGTCCAGCCCTACGAGCAGTACTTC
J: TRBJ1-2; V: TRBV30; D: -; size: -; CDR3: CAWSQDYGYTF; DNA: TGTGCCTGGAGTCAGGACTATGGCTACACCTTC
J: TRBJ2-1; V: TRBV6-2/TRBV6-3; D: -; size: medium-sized; CDR3: CASSYRTSFRYNEQFF; DNA: TGTGCCAGCAGTTATCGAACTAGTTTCCGCTACAATGAGCAGTTCTTC
J: TRBJ2-5; V: TRBV5-1; D: TRBD2; size: -; CDR3: CASSDIAGRETQYF; DNA: TGCGCCAGCAGCGATATAGCGGGAAGGGAGACCCAGTACTTC
J: TRBJ2-1; V: TRBV6-5; D: TRBD2; size: -; CDR3: CASTKLALSYNEQFF; DNA: TGTGCCAGCACCAAACTAGCGTTGTCCTACAATGAGCAGTTCTTC
J: TRBJ2-3; V: TRBV7-9; D: TRBD2; size: -; CDR3: CASRVLAVTDTQYF; DNA: TGTGCCAGCAGGGTCCTAGCGGTCACAGATACGCAGTATTTT
J: TRBJ1-5; V: TRBV30; D: -; size: few; CDR3: CAWSVRGRQSNQPQHF; DNA: TGTGCCTGGAGTGTACGCGGGAGACAGTCCAATCAGCCCCAGCATTTT